The clone carrying this TCR beta chain was seen only a few times. V dropped 3 bases and J dropped 6; count of bases not matched to a gene: 5. Germline-derived CDR1 and CDR2 are SGDLS and YYNGEE. The CDR3 sequence is 14 residues long. TCRdb redid the calling of the RT-PCR reads with MiXCR, one entry per CDR3 protein. Among about 680,000 distinct CDR3 sequences, approximately 14% were seen once, and the ten largest hold 3.6%. What was sequenced was memory CD4+ T cells from blood. The chain couples TRBV9 to TRBJ1-2; TRBD1 matches 10 bases. This receptor was identified in a female donor in good health, serving as a healthy control. The CDR3 bases are TGTGCCAGCAGCGCTCAGGACAGGGGGGATGGCTACACCTTC. This sequence encodes CASSAQDRGDGYTF.